This note documents a single T cell receptor (beta chain) sequence. The antigen is not known. This sample is part of a study of cytomegalovirus exposure and HLA in healthy donors. Study-level background: In a previous analysis, 110 million or so unique TCR beta sequences were found from some 200 million T cells. Study conclusions and caveats: In vitro experiments confirmed that three CMV-associated chains were specific for CMV antigens. Among donors in an Asian-associated ancestry cluster, a later analysis reportedly found fewer N-insertions than the roughly 700-donor mean. A link between a missense DCLRE1C variant and TCR beta V- and J-gene trimming emerged from a later analysis.

The PCR contained 60 Vbeta and 13 Jbeta primers. The data were produced by immunoSEQ multiplex PCR, yet TCRdb's version contains in-frame clones alone and is incomplete. The sample has around 110,000 clones, roughly 73% seen once; the top ten hold 2.5%. The CDR3 has 14 residues. V lost 2 bases and J lost 0, with 7 bases in between. Per germline, CDR1 MNHNY and CDR2 SVGAGI (reference sequence). The specimen sequenced was PBMCs. The receptor comes from a man aged 40-49 years in good health and CMV-seronegative. The chain carries TRBV6-6 and TRBJ1-1; D not certain. CDR3 sequence reads: CASSYEQLNTEAFF. As DNA, the CDR3 is TGTGCCAGCAGTTACGAGCAACTGAACACTGAAGCTTTCTTT.